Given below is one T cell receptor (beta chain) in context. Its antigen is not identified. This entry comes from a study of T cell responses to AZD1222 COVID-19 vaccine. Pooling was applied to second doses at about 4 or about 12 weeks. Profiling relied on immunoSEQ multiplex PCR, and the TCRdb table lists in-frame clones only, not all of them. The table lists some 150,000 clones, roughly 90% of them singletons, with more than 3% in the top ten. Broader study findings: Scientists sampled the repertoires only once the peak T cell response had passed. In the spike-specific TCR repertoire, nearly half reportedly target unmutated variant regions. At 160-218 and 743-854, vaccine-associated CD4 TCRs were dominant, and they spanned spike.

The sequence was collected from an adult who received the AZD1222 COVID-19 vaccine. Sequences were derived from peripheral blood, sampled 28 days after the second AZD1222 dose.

The CDR3 DNA reads as TGTGCCGGAAGAAAGGGAGACACCGGGGAGCTGTTTTTT. Its translation: CAGRKGDTGELFF. The rearrangement uses TRBV6-5 and TRBJ2-2; D possibly corresponds to TRBD2 (5 bases). The CDR3 contains 13 residues. V lost 11 bases, J lost 3 bases, and 13 bases lay in between. CDR1 and CDR2 (germline): MNHEY, SVGAGI.